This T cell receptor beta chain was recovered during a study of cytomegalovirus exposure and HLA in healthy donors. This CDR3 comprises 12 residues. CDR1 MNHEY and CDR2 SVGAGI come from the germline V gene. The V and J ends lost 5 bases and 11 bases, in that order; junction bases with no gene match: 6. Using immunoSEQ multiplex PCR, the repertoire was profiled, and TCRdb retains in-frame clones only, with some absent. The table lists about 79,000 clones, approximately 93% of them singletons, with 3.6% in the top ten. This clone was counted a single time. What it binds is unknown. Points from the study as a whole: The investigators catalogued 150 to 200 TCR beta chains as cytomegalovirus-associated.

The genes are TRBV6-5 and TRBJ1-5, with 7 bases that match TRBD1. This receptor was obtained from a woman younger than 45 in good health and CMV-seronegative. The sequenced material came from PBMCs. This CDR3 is CASSSRGEAQHF. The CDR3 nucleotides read TGTGCCAGCAGTAGCAGGGGGGAGGCCCAGCATTTT.